A selection of T cell receptor beta chains follows, all from one sample in a study of blood T cell repertoires in COVID-19. Assay used: immunoSEQ multiplex PCR; TCRdb lists only in-frame clones, some missing. The data contain over 150,000 clones, 87% of them singletons. The sequenced material came from peripheral blood. These TCRs come from a woman aged 55 to 70 who had recovered from COVID-19. CDR3s include the opening cysteine and the closing phenylalanine or tryptophan. The D gene is left open where the match is weak. Some rows have no size entry. The others give once, few or many, or a class for an expanded clone.

clone_size	v_call	j_call	d_call	cdr3_aa	cdr3_nt
.	TRBV18	TRBJ1-3	.	CASSYGTPAPSGNTIYF	TGTGCCAGCTCATACGGGACACCGGCCCCCTCTGGAAACACCATATATTTT
once	TRBV19	TRBJ1-2	.	CASSNRDNYGYTF	TGTGCCAGTAGTAACAGGGATAACTATGGCTACACCTTC
.	TRBV5-1	TRBJ2-3	.	CASSLEPSADTQYF	TGCGCCAGCAGCTTGGAACCTAGCGCAGATACGCAGTATTTT
.	TRBV6-5	TRBJ1-2	.	CASRSREVYGYTF	TGTGCCAGCAGGTCCAGGGAGGTATATGGCTACACCTTC
.	TRBV4-1	TRBJ2-7	.	CASSHTVSSYEQYF	TGCGCCAGCAGCCATACCGTGAGCTCCTACGAGCAGTACTTC
.	TRBV5-1	TRBJ1-2	TRBD1	CASSAAPTGTYGYTF	TGCGCCAGCAGCGCCGCTCCGACAGGGACCTATGGCTACACCTTC
.	TRBV5-1	TRBJ2-5	.	CASSPPQGETQYF	TGCGCCAGCAGCCCCCCGCAGGGGGAGACCCAGTACTTC
.	TRBV4-1	TRBJ2-7	TRBD1	CASSQPPGTGRDEQYF	TGCGCCAGCAGCCAACCCCCCGGGACAGGGAGGGACGAGCAGTACTTC
.	TRBV6-6	TRBJ2-5	TRBD1	CASTPGQGRETQYF	TGTGCCAGCACCCCGGGACAGGGCCGAGAGACCCAGTACTTC
.	TRBV10-3	TRBJ2-5	TRBD1	CATRTGGGETQYF	TGTGCCACTCGGACAGGGGGCGGCGAGACCCAGTACTTC
.	TRBV19	TRBJ2-1	.	CASSMGQNNEQFF	TGTGCCAGTAGTATGGGGCAGAACAATGAGCAGTTCTTC
few	TRBV18	TRBJ1-1	.	CASSPYTGNTEAFF	TGTGCCAGCTCACCTTATACAGGGAACACTGAAGCTTTCTTT
.	TRBV24-1	TRBJ2-1	TRBD1	CATSDFQWDSEQFF	TGTGCCACCAGTGATTTCCAATGGGACAGTGAGCAGTTCTTC
.	TRBV10-2	TRBJ2-1	TRBD2	CASSEYGGAGNEQFF	TGCGCCAGCAGTGAGTACGGGGGGGCCGGCAATGAGCAGTTCTTC
.	TRBV27	TRBJ1-2	.	CASSSLGVDDDGFTF	TGTGCCAGCAGTAGTTTAGGGGTGGACGACGACGGGTTCACCTTC
.	TRBV29-1	TRBJ1-1	TRBD1	CSVEGTGGRDTEAFF	TGCAGCGTTGAGGGGACAGGGGGTCGAGACACTGAAGCTTTCTTT
.	TRBV3-1/TRBV3-2	TRBJ2-3	TRBD2	CASSQRAPIGTSGSTDTQYF	TGTGCCAGCAGCCAACGGGCACCAATTGGGACTAGCGGTAGCACAGATACGCAGTATTTT
.	TRBV7-9	TRBJ1-3	TRBD1	CASSPGQGGNTIYF	TGTGCCAGCAGTCCGGGACAGGGTGGAAACACCATATATTTT
.	TRBV4-1	TRBJ1-1	TRBD1	CASSEQGALNTEAFF	TGCGCCAGCAGCGAACAGGGGGCGCTGAACACTGAAGCTTTCTTT
.	TRBV18	TRBJ1-5	TRBD1	CASSPGQGVQPQHF	TGTGCCAGCTCACCGGGACAGGGGGTTCAGCCCCAGCATTTT
.	TRBV7-8	TRBJ1-5	TRBD1	CASSPRDSFYSNQPQHF	TGTGCCAGCAGCCCGCGGGACAGCTTTTATAGCAATCAGCCCCAGCATTTT
.	TRBV3-1/TRBV3-2	TRBJ1-5	.	CASSQGSQGQPQHF	TGTGCCAGCAGCCAAGGAAGTCAGGGTCAGCCCCAGCATTTT
.	TRBV19	TRBJ2-7	TRBD1	CASSIRFEAGGSSYEQYF	TGTGCCAGTAGTATTCGATTCGAGGCAGGGGGAAGCTCCTACGAGCAGTACTTC
.	TRBV2	TRBJ2-5	TRBD1	CASSDLTGDETQYF	TGTGCCAGCAGTGATTTAACAGGGGACGAGACCCAGTACTTC
once	TRBV12-5	TRBJ1-1	.	CASGGAASNTEAFF	TGTGCTAGTGGGGGGGCGGCCTCGAACACTGAAGCTTTCTTT
.	TRBV5-1	TRBJ2-7	TRBD2	CASSLGLAGVRDEQYF	TGCGCCAGCAGCTTGGGACTAGCGGGGGTTCGGGACGAGCAGTACTTC
.	TRBV4-1	TRBJ1-3	TRBD1	CASSQDGQVLSGNTIYF	TGCGCCAGCAGCCAAGACGGACAGGTTCTCTCTGGAAACACCATATATTTT
.	TRBV18	TRBJ2-7	.	CASSRPGTSHEQYF	TGTGCCAGCTCACGTCCCGGGACATCACACGAGCAGTACTTC
once	TRBV6-6	TRBJ1-4	.	CASTSGQLTTNEKLFF	TGTGCCAGCACCTCCGGACAGCTAACAACTAATGAAAAACTGTTTTTT
.	TRBV5-1	TRBJ1-1	TRBD1	CASIMRTGRAFF	TGCGCCAGCATCATGAGGACAGGGCGGGCTTTCTTT
.	TRBV21-1	TRBJ2-1	.	CASSKGGRSHYNEQFF	TGTGCCAGCAGCAAAGGCGGAAGGTCCCACTACAATGAGCAGTTCTTC
.	TRBV18	TRBJ2-7	TRBD2	CASSPGWTSGASYEQYF	TGTGCCAGCTCACCAGGCTGGACTAGCGGGGCCTCCTACGAGCAGTACTTC
.	TRBV7-2	TRBJ2-4	.	CASSLEVAGLAKNIQYF	TGTGCCAGCAGCTTAGAGGTGGCAGGACTAGCCAAAAACATTCAGTACTTC
.	TRBV10-3	TRBJ2-3	.	CAIGSGETSTDTQYF	TGTGCCATCGGCTCAGGGGAAACTAGCACAGATACGCAGTATTTT
.	TRBV6-5	TRBJ2-4	TRBD2	CASSPTGGAQYF	TGTGCCAGCTCACCTACGGGGGGGGCTCAGTACTTC
.	TRBV24-1	TRBJ2-1	TRBD2	CATSDPRPGLADNEQFF	TGTGCCACCAGTGATCCCCGTCCGGGACTAGCGGACAATGAGCAGTTCTTC
.	TRBV11-2	TRBJ1-6	TRBD1	CASSGTGENSPLHF	TGTGCCAGCTCTGGGACAGGGGAAAATTCACCCCTCCACTTT
.	TRBV7-9	TRBJ2-1	TRBD2	CASSLGLAGGQFF	TGTGCCAGCAGCCTGGGACTAGCGGGGGGGCAGTTCTTC
.	TRBV10-2	TRBJ1-4	.	CASTPTARDEKLFF	TGCGCCAGCACCCCCACGGCCCGGGATGAAAAACTGTTTTTT
.	TRBV6-6	TRBJ2-5	TRBD1	CASSLQGRETQYF	TGTGCCAGCAGTTTACAGGGGCGGGAGACCCAGTACTTC
once	TRBV7-2	TRBJ2-2	.	CASSFRGSTGELFF	TGTGCCAGCAGCTTTAGGGGATCCACCGGGGAGCTGTTTTTT
.	TRBV5-1	TRBJ2-2	.	CASSPDLNTGELFF	TGCGCCAGCAGCCCCGACTTGAACACCGGGGAGCTGTTTTTT
.	TRBV7-8	TRBJ2-2	TRBD1	CASSYSPTGAAGELFF	TGTGCCAGCAGCTATTCACCGACAGGGGCGGCCGGGGAGCTGTTTTTT
.	TRBV5-4	TRBJ2-7	.	CASSFQGTSDEQYF	TGTGCCAGCAGCTTTCAGGGAACGAGCGACGAGCAGTACTTC
.	TRBV30	TRBJ1-1	TRBD1	CAWKGQPGTEAFF	TGTGCCTGGAAGGGACAGCCTGGGACTGAAGCTTTCTTT
.	TRBV5-1	TRBJ2-7	.	CASSLETGSSYEQYF	TGCGCCAGCAGCTTGGAAACAGGGAGCTCCTACGAGCAGTACTTC
.	TRBV19	TRBJ2-2	TRBD1	CASRTGAATGELFF	TGTGCCAGTAGAACAGGGGCGGCCACCGGGGAGCTGTTTTTT
.	TRBV2	TRBJ1-1	.	CASSPEIDTEAFF	TGTGCCAGCAGTCCTGAGATAGACACTGAAGCTTTCTTT
.	TRBV27	TRBJ2-1	.	CASSLLLRDSGLSEQFF	TGTGCCAGCAGTCTCCTCTTGCGGGACAGTGGTTTGAGTGAGCAGTTCTTC
.	TRBV5-1	TRBJ2-7	.	CASSLRTGRYEQYF	TGCGCCAGCAGCTTACGAACAGGACGTTACGAGCAGTACTTC
few	TRBV12-2	TRBJ2-7	.	CASRFGLAGSYEQYF	TGTGCAAGTCGCTTTGGACTAGCAGGATCCTACGAGCAGTACTTC